Sequencing of this T cell receptor (beta chain) was carried out in a study of cytotoxic CD8 clonotypes in ibrutinib-treated CLL. Findings and limits, study-wide: Treatment left the uncommon public clonotypes either contracted or stable in frequency. Higher clonality was seen at ibrutinib response and a return toward baseline at progression. Sampling of sustained-remission and progressing patients occurred at differing times.

Investigators sought sequencing depths of between 1 in 200,000 and 1 in 1 million T cells. Assay used: immunoSEQ multiplex PCR; TCRdb lists only in-frame clones, some missing. There are tens of thousands of clones in the sample; around 53% occur only once, and around 18% lies in the top ten. CDR3 length: 14 amino acids. V was clipped by 4 bases and J by 2 bases, with 10 bases between them. Germline V lookup: CDR1 SGHAT, CDR2 FQDESV (reference sequence). This clone showed up just a few times. Its target is unknown. The genes are TRBV11-1 and TRBJ2-3; D ambiguous. The sample consisted of PBMCs, taken before ibrutinib treatment. This receptor was taken from a human donor with chronic lymphocytic leukemia. The CDR3 here is CASSSNPPTDTQYF. The CDR3 DNA is TGTGCCAGCAGCTCGAATCCCCCCACAGATACGCAGTATTTT.